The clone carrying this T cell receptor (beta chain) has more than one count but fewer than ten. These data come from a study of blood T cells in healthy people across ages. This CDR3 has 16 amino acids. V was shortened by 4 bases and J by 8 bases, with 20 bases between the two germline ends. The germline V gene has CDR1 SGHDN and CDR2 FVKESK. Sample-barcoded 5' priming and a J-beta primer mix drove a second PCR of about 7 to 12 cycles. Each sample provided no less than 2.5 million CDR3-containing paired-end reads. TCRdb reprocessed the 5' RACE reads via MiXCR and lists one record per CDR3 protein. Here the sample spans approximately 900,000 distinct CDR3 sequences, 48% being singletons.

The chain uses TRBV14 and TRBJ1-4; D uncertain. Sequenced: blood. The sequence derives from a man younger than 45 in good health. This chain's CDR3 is CASSRRYTGWKEKLFF. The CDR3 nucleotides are TGTGCCAGCAGCCGCCGTTACACGGGGTGGAAGGAAAAACTGTTTTTT.